Below are 31 T cell receptor beta chains sequenced from a single sample in a study of cytomegalovirus exposure and HLA in healthy donors. The PCR made use of 60 Vbeta and 13 Jbeta primers. Some clones are missing from TCRdb's copy, which holds only in-frame ones; the method was immunoSEQ multiplex PCR. The sample consists of fewer than 85,000 clones, 84% of them appearing once. The specimen sequenced was PBMCs. Every receptor here comes from a man in his 70s in good health and CMV-seropositive.

The chain employs TRBV7-3 and TRBJ2-1; D is perhaps TRBD2 (6 bases). Trimming took 5 bases from V and 5 from J, leaving 10 bases between them. This CDR3 contains 13 residues. Germline CDR1 reads SGHTA; CDR2 reads FQGTGA. The CDR3 reads CASSKTSNNEQFF. CDR3 nucleotide sequence: TGTGCCAGCAGCAAGACTAGTAACAATGAGCAGTTCTTC.

This clone appeared a few times. The CDR3 sequence is CASSKEGARETQYF. CDR3 nucleotides: TGCGCCAGCAGCAAGGAGGGGGCGCGAGAGACCCAGTACTTC. The chain carries TRBV5-1 and TRBJ2-5; TRBD1 is a possible D gene (7 bases). The CDR3 extends over 14 amino acids. The germline V gene has CDR1 SGHRS and CDR2 YFSETQ. Trimming stripped 4 bases from V and 4 bases from J, with 14 bases between.

The chain recombines TRBV9 with TRBJ1-4; 7 bases match TRBD1. CDR3 length equals 15 residues. With 4 bases clipped from V and 1 base from J, the junction kept 4 bases outside the gene matches. Germline values: CDR1 SGDLS, CDR2 YYNGEE. CDR3 nucleotide sequence: TGTGCCAGCAGCCCCCGACAGGGAACTAATGAAAAACTGTTTTTT. This sequence encodes CASSPRQGTNEKLFF. Looking up the rest from reference TRBV9 and TRBJ1-4 gives the full variable domain: DSGVTQTPKHLITATGQRVTLRCSPRSGDLSVYWYQQSLDQGLQFLIQYYNGEERAKGNILERFSAQQFPDLHSELNLSSLELGDSALYFCASSPRQGTNEKLFFGSGTQLSVL.

CDR3 bases: TGTGCCAGCAAAAGAGGACAGGGCTCCTACGAGCAGTACTTC. It translates to CASKRGQGSYEQYF. The chain is built from TRBV6-5 and TRBJ2-7; TRBD1 aligns across 8 bases. In germline, CDR1 is MNHEY, CDR2 SVGAGI. This CDR3 is built from 14 residues. V gave up 7 bases and J gave up 0 bases; unmatched junction bases: 5.

In this sample, this clone turned up a few times. V and J are TRBV4-1 and TRBJ1-5, with a tentative D call TRBD1 (5 bases). The CDR3 is 15 residues long. Germline-derived CDR1 and CDR2 are MGHRA and YSYEKL. V shed 1 base and J shed 0 bases, with 7 bases lying between them. CDR3 loop: CASSQGQGSNQPQHF. CDR3 DNA sequence: TGCGCCAGCAGCCAAGGGCAGGGTAGCAATCAGCCCCAGCATTTT.

This rearrangement joins TRBV6-5 to TRBJ1-2, with D hard to call. The length of the CDR3 is 13 residues. Germline V lookup: CDR1 MNHEY, CDR2 SVGAGI. V was pared by 8 bases and J by 3 bases, with 13 bases between. The CDR3 spells CASWEGDYYGYTF. CDR3 DNA: TGTGCCAGCTGGGAGGGAGACTACTATGGCTACACCTTC.

The chain recombines TRBV30 with TRBJ2-3; TRBD1 aligns across 7 bases. Trimming took 2 bases from V and 2 from J; bases not matched to a gene: 4. The germline V gene encodes CDR1 GTSNPN and CDR2 SVGIG (reference sequence). The CDR3 loop spans 14 amino acids. The chain's CDR3 is CAWSRDSLTDTQYF. The CDR3 DNA reads TGTGCCTGGAGTCGGGACAGTCTCACAGATACGCAGTATTTT.

V gene TRBV6-1 combines with J gene TRBJ1-5; D may be TRBD1 (5 bases). Germline V gene sequence: CDR1 MNHNS, CDR2 SASEGT. This CDR3 spans 15 amino acids. V was clipped by 2 bases and J by 6 bases, with 14 bases between them. The CDR3 loop reads CASSERVRVRQPQHF. For the CDR3, the DNA is TGTGCCAGCAGTGAAAGGGTCAGGGTACGTCAGCCCCAGCATTTT.

This CDR3 is CASSPGSTGVNSPLHF. Here the CDR3 DNA reads TGTGCCAGCAGCCCGGGGAGCACAGGGGTCAATTCACCCCTCCACTTT. The chain employs TRBV7-6 and TRBJ1-6; TRBD1 matches 7 bases. This CDR3 region has 16 residues. With 5 bases clipped from V and 7 bases from J, the junction kept 11 bases outside the gene matches. Germline V gives CDR1 SGHVS, CDR2 FNYEAQ.

There are many counts of this clone. This sequence joins TRBV11-3 and TRBJ2-1, with D perhaps matching TRBD1 (5 bases). This CDR3 has 16 amino acids. The ends were cut back, 1 base at V and 2 bases at J, with 12 bases in the middle. Germline CDR1 and CDR2: SGHNT and YENEEA. CDR3 protein: CASSLGGTTTYNEQFF. Here the CDR3 DNA reads TGTGCCAGCAGCTTAGGGGGCACAACCACCTACAATGAGCAGTTCTTC.

V gene TRBV5-1 combines with J gene TRBJ2-1, with 13 bases identical to TRBD2. This CDR3 has 15 residues. V trimming: 4 bases; J trimming: 7 bases; junction bases outside the gene matches: 5. The germline gives CDR1 SGHRS, CDR2 YFSETQ. The CDR3 reads CASSVLAGGTNEQFF. The CDR3 nucleotides are TGCGCCAGCAGCGTACTAGCGGGAGGGACTAATGAGCAGTTCTTC. Using reference TRBV5-1 and TRBJ2-1 for the parts outside the CDR3, the full variable domain is KAGVTQTPRYLIKTRGQQVTLSCSPISGHRSVSWYQQTPGQGLQFLFEYFSETQRNKGNFPGRFSGRQFSNSRSEMNVSTLELGDSALYLCASSVLAGGTNEQFFGPGTRLTVL.

V and J are TRBV9 and TRBJ2-1, with TRBD2 identical over 7 bases. CDR1 and CDR2 from the germline V gene are SGDLS and YYNGEE. The junction had 4 bases not matched to a gene; V was cut back by 1 base and J by 0 bases. The CDR3 is 16 residues long. Written as DNA, the CDR3 is TGTGCCAGCAGCGTATCTAGCGGAAGCTCCTACAATGAGCAGTTCTTC. Protein: CASSVSSGSSYNEQFF.

This clone was found once. The gene calls are TRBV5-8 and TRBJ2-5; possible D gene TRBD1, 6 bases. Per germline, CDR1 SGHTS and CDR2 YDEGEE. CDR3 length equals 15 residues. Between the trimmed V and J ends, which lost 0 bases and 2 bases, there was a span of 11 bases. CDR3 residues: CASSLEGVGQETQYF. In nucleotides, the CDR3 is TGTGCCAGCAGCTTGGAGGGGGTTGGTCAAGAGACCCAGTACTTC.

The chain recombines TRBV7-9 with TRBJ2-1, with TRBD2 identical over 8 bases. After removal of 5 bases from V and 0 bases from J, the junction contained 6 bases not matched to a gene. The CDR3 has 16 residues. Germline CDR1 and CDR2: SEHNR and FQNEAQ (reference sequence). CDR3 protein: CASSAKLAASYNEQFF. For the CDR3, the DNA is TGTGCCAGCAGCGCAAAACTAGCGGCCTCCTACAATGAGCAGTTCTTC.

This chain uses TRBV29-1 with TRBJ2-5; weak D call: TRBD1 (5 bases). Looked up from germline, CDR1 is SQVTM and CDR2 is ANQGSEA. The CDR3 runs to 12 residues. Between the trimmed V and J ends, which lost 6 bases and 2 bases, there was a span of 10 bases. CDR3 sequence: CSVSGYQETQYF. The DNA for the CDR3 is TGCAGCGTCTCAGGGTATCAAGAGACCCAGTACTTC.

The J gene is TRBJ2-2, the V gene TRBV28; 9 bases map to TRBD1. The CDR3 spans 15 residues. The germline gives CDR1 MDHEN, CDR2 SYDVKM. The V and J ends lost 6 bases and 5 bases, in that order; junction bases with no gene match: 7. CDR3 loop: CASRTGQGLTGELFF. The CDR3, as DNA: TGTGCCAGCAGAACGGGACAGGGACTTACCGGGGAGCTGTTTTTT.

The rearrangement links TRBV18 to TRBJ2-5; possibly TRBD1 for D (5 bases). This CDR3 region has 14 residues. V was trimmed by 9 bases and J by 4 bases, leaving 18 bases between them. Germline V gene sequence: CDR1 KGHSH, CDR2 LQKENI. For the CDR3, the DNA is TGTGCCAGTATTGATGGACCTGGGGCAGAGACCCAGTACTTC. It specifies CASIDGPGAETQYF.

The chain carries TRBV18 and TRBJ1-4; 11 bases match TRBD1. The CDR3 has 14 amino acids. With 3 bases clipped from V and 7 bases from J, the junction kept 1 base outside the gene matches. Germline V lookup: CDR1 KGHSH, CDR2 LQKENI. The CDR3 DNA reads as TGTGCCAGCTCACCGGGACAGGGGGGTGAAAAACTGTTTTTT. Amino acid sequence: CASSPGQGGEKLFF.

A single count supports this clone. The genes are TRBV9 and TRBJ2-5, with TRBD1 matching over 7 bases. Losses at the gene ends were 0 bases for V and 5 bases for J; bases not matched to a gene: 7. CDR1 and CDR2 from the germline V gene are SGDLS and YYNGEE. The CDR3 is 15 residues long. In nucleotides, the CDR3 is TGTGCCAGCAGCGTAGCTCCGGGGACAGATGAGACCCAGTACTTC. Its protein is CASSVAPGTDETQYF.

The rearrangement uses TRBV18 and TRBJ2-7; 9 positions match TRBD1. CDR3 size: 16 residues. V was clipped by 5 bases and J by 5 bases; unmatched bases: 13. The germline V gene encodes CDR1 KGHSH and CDR2 LQKENI. For the CDR3, the DNA is TGTGCCAGCTCAAGAAACCCGGGACAGGGATCCCACGAGCAGTACTTC. It encodes CASSRNPGQGSHEQYF.

In its sample, this clone was seen once. The chain is built from TRBV4-2 and TRBJ2-5; 10 bases match TRBD2. J was trimmed by 3 bases and V by 1 base; bases with no gene match: 2. The CDR3 runs 15 residues. CDR1 is LGHNA, CDR2 YNFKEQ, per germline. This CDR3 reads CASSQVSGGEETQYF. In nucleotides, the CDR3 is TGTGCCAGCAGCCAAGTAAGCGGGGGGGAAGAGACCCAGTACTTC.

The count of this clone is one. The chain employs TRBV6-1 and TRBJ2-5; D not certain. Germline loops: CDR1 MNHNS, CDR2 SASEGT. V shed 1 base and J shed 5 bases, with 14 bases lying between them. CDR3 length equals 15 residues. CDR3 DNA sequence: TGTGCCAGCAGTGAAGACGTGGTACAGTTGGAGACCCAGTACTTC. Its protein product is CASSEDVVQLETQYF.

This chain joins TRBV2 and TRBJ2-2; the match to TRBD1 covers 8 bases. The germline V gene has CDR1 SNHLY and CDR2 FYNNEI. This CDR3 region has 15 residues. V lost 11 bases to trimming and J lost 1 base; unmatched junction nucleotides: 9. CDR3 sequence: CALSRGTGNTGELFF. CDR3 coding DNA: TGTGCCCTAAGCAGAGGGACAGGGAACACCGGGGAGCTGTTTTTT.

V gene TRBV7-6 combines with J gene TRBJ1-4, with TRBD1 matching over 8 bases. With 5 bases clipped from V and 5 bases from J, the junction kept 10 bases outside the gene matches. Germline V lookup: CDR1 SGHVS, CDR2 FNYEAQ. This CDR3 region has 16 residues. The CDR3 DNA follows: TGTGCCAGCAGCGCTACATTGGCAGGGGGCAATGAAAAACTGTTTTTT. Translated, it gives CASSATLAGGNEKLFF.

This clone has a single count. The rearrangement uses TRBV5-1 and TRBJ2-7; 8 bases align to TRBD2. V was clipped by 4 bases and J by 2 bases; unmatched bases: 5. The germline gives CDR1 SGHRS, CDR2 YFSETQ. CDR3 length equals 14 residues. The CDR3 DNA sequence: TGCGCCAGCAGCGTCAGCGGGGGCCCCTACGAGCAGTACTTC. Amino acid sequence: CASSVSGGPYEQYF. The variable domain in full, with the rest retrieved from reference TRBV5-1 and TRBJ2-7, is KAGVTQTPRYLIKTRGQQVTLSCSPISGHRSVSWYQQTPGQGLQFLFEYFSETQRNKGNFPGRFSGRQFSNSRSEMNVSTLELGDSALYLCASSVSGGPYEQYFGPGTRLTVT.

This clone has more than one count but fewer than ten. V usage is TRBV12-5 and J usage is TRBJ2-1, with D tentatively TRBD1 (5 bases). The germline V and J ends were trimmed by 2 bases and 4 bases, with 12 bases remaining between them. The CDR3 extends over 15 amino acids. Germline lookup yields CDR1 LGHNT and CDR2 FRNRAP. CDR3 region: CASGLFQGGYNEQFF. The CDR3, as DNA: TGTGCTAGTGGTTTGTTCCAGGGCGGTTACAATGAGCAGTTCTTC.

V is TRBV6-1 and J is TRBJ1-2, with 8 bases lining up with TRBD1. This CDR3 contains 15 residues. V gave up 7 bases and J gave up 3 bases; unmatched junction bases: 10. Germline values: CDR1 MNHNS, CDR2 SASEGT. CDR3 nucleotide sequence: TGTGCCAGCAAAACAAGGGCAGGGGGCGACTATGGCTACACCTTC. This gives the protein CASKTRAGGDYGYTF.

The table lists this clone with a few counts. The chain combines TRBV7-2 with TRBJ2-7; TRBD2 aligns across 13 bases. J lost 7 bases, V lost 5 bases, and 8 bases had no gene match. The CDR3 has 15 residues. Germline V gene sequence: CDR1 SGHTA, CDR2 FQGNSA. This chain's CDR3 is CASSPRTSGSREQYF. The CDR3 DNA sequence: TGTGCCAGCAGCCCTAGGACTAGCGGGAGCCGGGAGCAGTACTTC. Combining the CDR3 with reference TRBV7-2 and TRBJ2-7 gives the whole variable domain GAGVSQSPSNKVTEKGKDVELRCDPISGHTALYWYRQSLGQGLEFLIYFQGNSAPDKSGLPSDRFSAERTGGSVSTLTIQRTQQEDSAVYLCASSPRTSGSREQYFGPGTRLTVT.

The genes are TRBV7-9 and TRBJ2-2; 10 bases fit TRBD2. The CDR3 contains 16 residues. Germline assignment: CDR1 SEHNR and CDR2 FQNEAQ (reference sequence). The V segment lost 5 bases and the J segment 1 base; nucleotides outside the gene matches: 4. The CDR3 is CASSPTSGMNTGELFF. The CDR3 DNA is TGTGCCAGCAGCCCCACTAGCGGGATGAACACCGGGGAGCTGTTTTTT.

The gene calls are TRBV9 and TRBJ2-7, with 9 positions matching TRBD1. Germline V gene data show CDR1 as SGDLS and CDR2 as YYNGEE. After removal of 6 bases from V and 5 bases from J, the junction contained 9 bases not matched to a gene. The CDR3 contains 14 residues. The CDR3 is CASNRVGQGHEQYF. CDR3 DNA: TGTGCCAGCAACCGGGTGGGACAGGGCCACGAGCAGTACTTC.

The V and J genes are TRBV14 and TRBJ2-2; 8 bases align to TRBD2. Per germline, CDR1 SGHDN and CDR2 FVKESK. Unmatched junction bases numbered 2, after V lost 2 bases and J lost 0 bases. The CDR3 runs 16 residues. The CDR3 DNA reads TGTGCCAGCAGCCAACTACTAGCGGCGAACACCGGGGAGCTGTTTTTT. Translation gives CASSQLLAANTGELFF. Full variable domain (remainder filled in from reference TRBV14 and TRBJ2-2): EAGVTQFPSHSVIEKGQTVTLRCDPISGHDNLYWYRRVMGKEIKFLLHFVKESKQDESGMPNNRFLAERTGGTYSTLKVQPAELEDSGVYFCASSQLLAANTGELFFGEGSRLTVL.